The source of this T cell receptor (beta chain) is a study of tumor-infiltrating lymphocytes in primary liver carcinoma. Study as a whole: The yield of productive TCRbeta reads per sample was roughly 3.5 to 7.13 million and was similar across tissue types. Findings of the study overall: The top-250-clone fraction was significantly higher in tumors than in blood (p = 0.039).

This CDR3 is built from 15 residues. CDR1 is SSHAT, CDR2 FNYEAQ, per germline (reference sequence). Researchers generated TCR beta cDNA from approximately 0.55 ug of total RNA, relying on a constant-region primer. Each TCR beta library was derived from three nested multiplex PCR rounds that employed slightly modified ARM-PCR. Investigators reported that the first two PCR rounds, at about 9 cycles each, used TRBV1-TRBV30 forward primers with a C-beta reverse primer. TCRdb ran MiXCR on the multiplex PCR reads and lists one entry per CDR3 protein. The sample records almost 200,000 distinct CDR3 sequences, approximately 64% being singletons. RNA was extracted from whole blood without cell sorting, alongside germline DNA. Concerning this clonotype: What it recognizes is unknown. Its ends do not fully match the called genes, so a read error is possible.

The V call is TRBV7-7, the J call TRBJ2-2; D remains unclear. Sequenced: peripheral blood. This receptor was identified in a woman aged 60-75 years with primary liver carcinoma and hepatitis B virus infection. CDR3 in amino acids: CASSPDRPNTGELFF. The DNA of the CDR3 is TGTGCTAGCAGCCCGGACCGACCGAACACCGGGGAGCTGTTTTTT.